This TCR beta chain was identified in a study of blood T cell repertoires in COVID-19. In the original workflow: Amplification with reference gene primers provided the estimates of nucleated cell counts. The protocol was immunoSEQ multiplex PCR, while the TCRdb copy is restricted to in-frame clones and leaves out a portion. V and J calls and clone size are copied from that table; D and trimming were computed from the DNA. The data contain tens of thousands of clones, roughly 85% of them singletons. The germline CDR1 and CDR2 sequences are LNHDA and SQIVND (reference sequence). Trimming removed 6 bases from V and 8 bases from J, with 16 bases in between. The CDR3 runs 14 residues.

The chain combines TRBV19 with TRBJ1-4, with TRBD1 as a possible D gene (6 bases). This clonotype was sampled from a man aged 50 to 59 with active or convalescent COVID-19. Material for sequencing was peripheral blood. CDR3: CASSNDRQREKLFF. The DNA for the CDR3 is TGTGCCAGTAGCAATGACAGGCAACGGGAAAAACTGTTTTTT.